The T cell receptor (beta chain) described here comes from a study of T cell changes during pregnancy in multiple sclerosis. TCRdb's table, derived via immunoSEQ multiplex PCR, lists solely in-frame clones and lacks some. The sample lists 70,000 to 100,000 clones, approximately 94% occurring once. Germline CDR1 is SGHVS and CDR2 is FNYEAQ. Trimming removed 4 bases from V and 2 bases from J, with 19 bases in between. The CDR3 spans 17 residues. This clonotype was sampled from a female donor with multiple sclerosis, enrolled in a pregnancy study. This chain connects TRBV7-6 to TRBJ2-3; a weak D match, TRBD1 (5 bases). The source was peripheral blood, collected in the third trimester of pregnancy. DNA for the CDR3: TGTGCCAGCAGCTCCCGCCTGGGTAGGGGTCACACAGATACGCAGTATTTT. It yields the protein CASSSRLGRGHTDTQYF.